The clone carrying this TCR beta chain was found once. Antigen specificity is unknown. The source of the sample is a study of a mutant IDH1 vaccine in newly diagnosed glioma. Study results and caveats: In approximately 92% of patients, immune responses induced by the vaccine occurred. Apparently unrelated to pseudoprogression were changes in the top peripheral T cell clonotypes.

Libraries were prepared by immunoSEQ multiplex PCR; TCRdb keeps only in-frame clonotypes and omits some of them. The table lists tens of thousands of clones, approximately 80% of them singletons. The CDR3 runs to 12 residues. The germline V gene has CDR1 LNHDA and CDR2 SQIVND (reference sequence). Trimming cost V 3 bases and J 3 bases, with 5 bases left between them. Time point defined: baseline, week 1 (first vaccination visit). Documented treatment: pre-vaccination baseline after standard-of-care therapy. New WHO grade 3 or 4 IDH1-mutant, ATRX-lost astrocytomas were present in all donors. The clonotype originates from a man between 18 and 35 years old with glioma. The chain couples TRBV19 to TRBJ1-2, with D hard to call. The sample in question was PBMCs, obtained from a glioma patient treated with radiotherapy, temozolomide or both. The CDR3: CASSIGDYGYTF. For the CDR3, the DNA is TGTGCCAGTAGTATTGGGGACTATGGCTACACCTTC.